This entry features one T cell receptor (beta chain) sequence. This clone appeared a single time. Its target antigen remains unknown. The sample holds no much larger clone one base away, and base qualities are not on file. The receptor library was made with the immunoSEQ multiplex PCR assay. TCR beta CDR3 sequencing was performed on DNA from the cultured, isolated CD4+ T cells. The original pipeline was this. Non-productive TCR sequences were removed, reads were trimmed to the CDR3 region, and CDR3s of at least 7 amino acids were retained. Antigen-specific clonotypes were identified with the MANAFEST web app by comparing expansion in peptide wells against reference cultures. To count as positive, a clone had to show expansion at FDR<0.05 compared with the reference and with all other wells, an odds ratio above 5, and a frequency above 0.1% in two replicate wells. A clonotype was defined as cross-reactive if the clonotype was significantly expanded both in SARS-CoV-2 spike wells and in at least one common cold coronavirus spike condition. Using the stringdist R package, CDR3 similarity was measured by Levenshtein distance, and unrooted trees were constructed with ape in R 3.6.1. TCRdb took this table from immuneACCESS and kept in-frame rearrangements with V and J called. Such tables lack part of the clones; where checked against another copy, unresolved V genes explain under half of the gap, and the rest is unexplained. For V, J and clone size, that table is used; D and trimming come from the DNA. The sample includes about 66,000 clones, with around 79% observed a single time. The biggest ten clones account for about 2.5% of the sample.

This entry belongs to a study of vaccination effects on CD4 cells after COVID-19 (dated by TCRdb to 2021 to 2024). General notes on the study: In the ViraFEST assay, PBMC were stimulated with viral peptide pools, and TCR sequencing was then used to find antigen-specific CD4+ T cell clonotypes based on their expansion. The study compared SARS-CoV-2 spike-specific CD4+ TCR repertoires before and after mRNA vaccination in COVID-19 convalescent patients and infection-naive vaccine recipients. Each well held around 2 million PBMC cultured in IMDM containing around 5.1% human AB serum, 9.5 to 10 IU/ml IL-2 and gentamicin, along with about 9.5 ug/ml peptides. Post-vaccine samples across the study were collected a median of 72 days after the second dose, with a range of 14 to 241. Altogether, over 9 COVID-19 convalescent patients and several SARS-CoV-2-naive healthy vaccine recipients made up the full study. Cultures from other donors in the study were sequenced using the Oncomine TCR Beta short-read assay on an Illumina iSeq 100.

What the work shows at the level of the full study, not this receptor alone: Among healthy vaccine recipients, nearly all vaccine-induced clones were SARS-CoV-2 mono-reactive, and only 1 of 255 was cross-reactive with common cold coronaviruses. The study was limited by a small number of convalescent patients, and early post-infection timepoints were lacking. Marked clonal contraction was observed in both infection-induced and vaccine-induced clones at late post-vaccination timepoints, consistent with waning T cell responses.

Looking up the germline V gene (reference sequence) yields CDR1 LNHDA and CDR2 SQIVND. A distance of 9 bases separates the germline ends of V and J, which lose 5 bases and 7 bases respectively. The CDR3, from cysteine to phenylalanine, totals 13 residues. This entry keeps only the CDR3 DNA: 39 bases, framed from base 1. After 10 days of culture, CD4+ T cells were isolated with the EasySep CD4+ T cell isolation kit. Each participant got two doses of an mRNA SARS-CoV-2 vaccine, either BNT162b2 or mRNA-1273. The absence of prior SARS-CoV-2 infection in healthy vaccine recipients was confirmed by negative nucleocapsid antibodies before and after vaccination. On days 3 and 7, half of the culture medium was replaced with fresh IL-2-containing medium. Each peptide stimulation condition was cultured in triplicate wells unless otherwise noted. Using Ficoll-Paque Plus gradient centrifugation, PBMC were separated from whole blood and then either used fresh or cryopreserved at -140C. The QIAamp micro DNA kit was used to extract genomic DNA from the cultured CD4+ T cells.

The chain joins TRBV19 to TRBJ1-6; the D region possibly corresponds to TRBD1 (6 bases align). Sequenced material: CD4+ T cells from PBMCs cultured without peptide, taken after COVID-19 vaccination. This clonotype originated in a human donor who received a COVID-19 vaccine. The CDR3 in this case is CASSDRFNSPLHF. The nucleotide sequence is given as TGTGCCAGTAGTGACAGGTTCAATTCACCCCTCCACTTT.